Detailed here is one TCR beta chain. Its antigen is not known. This sample is drawn from a study of cytomegalovirus exposure and HLA in healthy donors. Researchers ran the PCR with 60 Vbeta and 13 Jbeta primers. The repertoire was sequenced with immunoSEQ multiplex PCR; TCRdb's copy has only in-frame clones and lacks some. The sample has 100,000 to 140,000 clones; approximately 79% are singletons. The V gene's germline CDR1 is SNHLY and CDR2 FYNNEI. The CDR3 consists of 15 residues. The ends were cut back, 8 bases at V and 5 bases at J, with 20 bases in the middle. Study conclusions and caveats: Later on, an analysis showed TCR association rates differing by HLA locus, with DRB1 the most and HLA-C the fewest.

This receptor was taken from a woman between 40 and 50 years old in good health and CMV-seropositive. Sequenced input: PBMCs. V is TRBV2 and J is TRBJ2-3; D is perhaps TRBD2 (5 bases). The chain's CDR3 is CASEVLVRGRDTQYF. The CDR3 DNA follows: TGTGCCAGCGAGGTTTTAGTTCGAGGGAGAGATACGCAGTATTTT.